This entry concerns a single T cell receptor (beta chain). What it binds is not known. The source of the sample is a study of blood T cells in healthy people across ages. Regarding the study as a whole: A strong correlation was seen between TCR beta diversity and naive T cell percentage.

Extraction of total RNA produced a minimum of 5 micrograms from each sample. With a J-beta primer mix and a sample-barcoded 5' primer, a second PCR ran about 7 to 12 cycles. Every cDNA molecule bore a tag from a template-switch adaptor containing 12 random nucleotides. TCRdb fed the 5' RACE reads into MiXCR, producing one record per CDR3 protein. The sample includes roughly 1.9 million distinct CDR3 sequences, roughly 43% of them seen just once. This sequence originates from a human donor in good health. The material sequenced was blood.

The DNA of the CDR3 is TGCGCCAGCAGCCAACGCAACAGGGGGCCCTACAATGAGCAGTTCTTC. It is translated as CASSQRNRGPYNEQFF. The rearrangement uses TRBV4-3 and TRBJ2-1, with 9 bases matching TRBD1. The CDR3 spans 16 residues. CDR1 LGHNA and CDR2 YSLEER come from the germline V gene. V was pared by 2 bases and J by 2 bases, with 4 bases of the junction left unmatched.